The sequence of this T cell receptor (beta chain) was determined in a study of blood T cell repertoires in COVID-19. Whole-study context: Acute and convalescent COVID-19 specimens originated in the United States, Italy and Spain. PBMCs, B-cell-depleted T cells, or T cells were the source of the cDNA or gDNA that made up the material.

Original methodology: The assay estimated nucleated cells by amplifying reference gene primers. TCRdb keeps only in-frame clones here, not all; method: immunoSEQ multiplex PCR. That table gives V, J and clone size, and the DNA gave D and trimming. The table records some 240,000 clones, about 89% of them present only once. This CDR3 region has 13 residues. Sequencing used peripheral blood. This TCR came from a man aged 55-75 years who had recovered from COVID-19. The gene calls are TRBV12-3 or TRBV12-4 and TRBJ2-3; D perhaps matches TRBD2 (5 bases). This chain's CDR3 is CAVRRASTDTQYF. The CDR3 region has the DNA TGTGCTGTTAGGCGGGCTAGCACAGATACGCAGTATTTT.